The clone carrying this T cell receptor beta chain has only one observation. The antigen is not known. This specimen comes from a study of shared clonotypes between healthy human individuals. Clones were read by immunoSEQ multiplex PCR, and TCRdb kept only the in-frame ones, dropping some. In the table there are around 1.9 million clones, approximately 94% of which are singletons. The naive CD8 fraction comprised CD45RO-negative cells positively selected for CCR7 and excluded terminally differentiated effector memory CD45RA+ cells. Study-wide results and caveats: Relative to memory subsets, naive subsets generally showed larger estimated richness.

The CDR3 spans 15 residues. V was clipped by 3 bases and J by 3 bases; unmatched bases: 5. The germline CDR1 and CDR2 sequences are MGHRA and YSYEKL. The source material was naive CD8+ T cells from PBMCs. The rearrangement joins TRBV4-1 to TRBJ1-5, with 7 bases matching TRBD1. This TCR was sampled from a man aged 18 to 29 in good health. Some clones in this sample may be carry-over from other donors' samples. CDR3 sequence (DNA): TGCGCCAGCAGCCAGACCGGACAGGTCAATCAGCCCCAGCATTTT. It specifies CASSQTGQVNQPQHF.